Here is one T cell receptor beta chain with its context. Its antigen is as yet unknown. V lost 4 bases to trimming and J lost 6 bases, with 16 bases between them. The CDR3 extends over 14 amino acids. Germline CDR1 reads MNHEY; CDR2 reads SMNVEV (reference sequence). The data derive from a study of a mutant IDH1 vaccine in newly diagnosed glioma. Study in general: Once 4-6 weeks had passed after radiotherapy alone, vaccination started, or it started with temozolomide cycles. Sex distribution of treated patients was about 60% male and about 38% female; mean age was about 40 years.

Repertoires were generated with immunoSEQ multiplex PCR, while TCRdb's copy carries only in-frame clones and drops some. The sample lists 43,000 or so clones; about 92% were seen once. This sample's time point: week 35, safety follow-up. Vaccinated patients received 300 ug of mutant IDH1 20-mer peptide per dose, with topical imiquimod. This rearrangement joins TRBV27 to TRBJ2-7; no clear D. The TCR comes from a man aged 50 to 60 with glioma. Here the sequenced sample was PBMCs, taken from a glioma patient whose treatment included an IDH1 peptide vaccine. The CDR3 DNA reads as TGTGCCAGCAGTTCCAAAACGAGGCGACTCGAGCAGTACTTC. It codes for CASSSKTRRLEQYF.